These 30 T cell receptor beta chains came from one sample sequenced in a study of PD-L1 blockade in urothelial cancer. Indicated time point: pretreatment peripheral blood. Sequencing used immunoSEQ multiplex PCR; TCRdb keeps in-frame clones, though not all of them. The data show around 100,000 clones, 90% seen once. The specimen was PBMCs, collected around atezolizumab (anti-PD-L1) treatment. These receptors were obtained from a man between 60 and 75 years old with urothelial cancer.

The chain employs TRBV7-2 and TRBJ1-1; 7 bases map to TRBD1. This CDR3 has 13 amino acids. Germline V lookup: CDR1 SGHTA, CDR2 FQGNSA. Unmatched junction bases numbered 7, after V lost 5 bases and J lost 7 bases. In DNA form, the CDR3 reads TGTGCCAGCAGCCCGAGGGGGCGGCTTGAAGCTTTCTTT. Translated: CASSPRGRLEAFF.

In DNA, the CDR3 is TGTGCCAGCTCACCGGTGTATGGACAGAGCTCCTACAATGAGCAGTTCTTC. Translated: CASSPVYGQSSYNEQFF. The chain joins TRBV18 to TRBJ2-1; weak D call: TRBD1 (6 bases). This CDR3 contains 17 residues. Germline-derived CDR1 and CDR2 are KGHSH and LQKENI. The V end lost 3 bases, the J end lost 0 bases, and 15 bases lay between the germline ends.

V and J are TRBV4-1 and TRBJ2-5; 10 bases align to TRBD2. The CDR3 runs to 17 residues. Germline V lookup: CDR1 MGHRA, CDR2 YSYEKL. V shed 0 bases, J shed 4 bases, and the junction held 8 bases outside the gene matches. The CDR3 spells CASSQDLSSGGGETQYF. The DNA for the CDR3 is TGCGCCAGCAGCCAAGATCTGTCTAGCGGGGGTGGAGAGACCCAGTACTTC.

The chain joins TRBV7-2 to TRBJ2-7, with D perhaps matching TRBD2 (6 bases). CDR1 and CDR2 from the germline V gene are SGHTA and FQGNSA. The CDR3 loop spans 16 amino acids. The ends were cut back, 3 bases at V and 0 bases at J, with 15 bases in the middle. CDR3: CASSFGSGVISYEQYF. CDR3 nucleotides: TGTGCCAGCAGCTTCGGTAGCGGCGTAATCTCCTACGAGCAGTACTTC.

V gene TRBV28 combines with J gene TRBJ2-3; D may be TRBD1 (5 bases). CDR1 MDHEN and CDR2 SYDVKM come from the germline V gene. The CDR3 is made up of 17 amino acids. Trimming shortened V by 8 bases and J by 4 bases, and 25 bases separated the two germline ends. CDR3 sequence (DNA): TGTGCCAGCTCACCTCGAAAGGCAGGGAATATACCAGATACGCAGTATTTT. Translated, it gives CASSPRKAGNIPDTQYF.

The rearrangement links TRBV19 to TRBJ2-2, with TRBD2 as a possible D gene (6 bases). Germline values: CDR1 LNHDA, CDR2 SQIVND (reference sequence). Trimming took off 7 bases at V and 1 base at J, with 13 bases between the two ends. CDR3 length equals 15 residues. The CDR3 DNA reads as TGTGCCAGTACCTCACGGGGAGGGAACACCGGGGAGCTGTTTTTT. Its protein product is CASTSRGGNTGELFF.

CDR3 region: CASSGGSQETQYF. Here the CDR3 DNA reads TGTGCCAGCAGTGGAGGATCCCAAGAGACCCAGTACTTC. The rearrangement uses TRBV11-3 and TRBJ2-5, with D perhaps matching TRBD2 (5 bases). CDR3 length equals 13 residues. V was shortened by 6 bases and J by 1 base, with 9 bases between the two germline ends. Germline-derived CDR1 and CDR2 are SGHNT and YENEEA.

The rearrangement uses TRBV14 and TRBJ2-3; 11 bases fit TRBD2. The germline gives CDR1 SGHDN, CDR2 FVKESK. The CDR3 is 18 residues long. V was clipped by 0 bases and J by 2 bases; unmatched bases: 7. CDR3 DNA sequence: TGTGCCAGCAGCCAAGAATCATCGACTAGCGGGGCCACAGATACGCAGTATTTT. Its protein is CASSQESSTSGATDTQYF.

This chain connects TRBV19 to TRBJ1-3; TRBD1 is a possible D gene (6 bases). Germline values: CDR1 LNHDA, CDR2 SQIVND (reference sequence). The CDR3 extends over 15 amino acids. V dropped 4 bases and J dropped 0 bases, with 10 bases sitting between them. CDR3 sequence: CASSTQGSSGNTIYF. For the CDR3, the DNA is TGTGCCAGTAGTACACAGGGAAGCTCTGGAAACACCATATATTTT.

The chain recombines TRBV2 with TRBJ2-3, with a possible D match to TRBD1 (5 bases). CDR3 length: 12 amino acids. Per germline, CDR1 SNHLY and CDR2 FYNNEI. V shed 3 bases and J shed 7 bases, with 8 bases lying between them. The CDR3 nucleotides are TGTGCCAGCAGTGATAGGGGAAATACGCAGTATTTT. Its protein product is CASSDRGNTQYF.

This rearrangement joins TRBV28 to TRBJ2-5; D is undetermined. The germline V and J ends were trimmed by 4 bases and 1 base, with 10 bases remaining between them. Germline CDR1 reads MDHEN; CDR2 reads SYDVKM. CDR3 length equals 14 residues. The CDR3 protein is CASSSQTTQETQYF. CDR3 nucleotide sequence: TGTGCCAGCAGTTCACAGACGACCCAAGAGACCCAGTACTTC. The whole variable domain, remainder taken from reference TRBV28 and TRBJ2-5, is DVKVTQSSRYLVKRTGEKVFLECVQDMDHENMFWYRQDPGLGLRLIYFSYDVKMKEKGDIPEGYSVSREKKERFSLILESASTNQTSMYLCASSSQTTQETQYFGPGTRLLVL.

J is TRBJ2-5 and V is TRBV9; 7 bases fit TRBD2. Germline-derived CDR1 and CDR2 are SGDLS and YYNGEE. This CDR3 has 14 residues. J was trimmed by 4 bases and V by 3 bases; bases with no gene match: 6. The CDR3 loop reads CASSGGGGRETQYF. The CDR3 region has the DNA TGTGCCAGCAGCGGCGGGGGTGGGAGAGAGACCCAGTACTTC.

CDR3 protein: CASSLSEASTDTQYF. The CDR3 coding sequence is TGCGCCAGCAGCTTGTCCGAAGCTAGCACAGATACGCAGTATTTT. The V gene is TRBV5-1, the J gene TRBJ2-3; D call uncertain. V was pared by 1 base and J by 0 bases, with 9 bases between. The length of the CDR3 is 15 residues. Germline V gene sequence: CDR1 SGHRS, CDR2 YFSETQ. Based on the CDR3 plus reference TRBV5-1 and TRBJ2-3, the full variable domain is KAGVTQTPRYLIKTRGQQVTLSCSPISGHRSVSWYQQTPGQGLQFLFEYFSETQRNKGNFPGRFSGRQFSNSRSEMNVSTLELGDSALYLCASSLSEASTDTQYFGPGTRLTVL.

The chain links TRBV28 to TRBJ2-2; TRBD2 might be the D (6 bases). The V gene lost 5 bases and the J gene lost 6 bases, with 13 bases spanning the gap. The CDR3 has 14 residues. In germline, CDR1 is MDHEN, CDR2 SYDVKM. Here the CDR3 DNA reads TGTGCCAGCAGTCCCGGGGGTCCGGCCGGGGAGCTGTTTTTT. As protein: CASSPGGPAGELFF.

A single count supports this clone. The chain links TRBV27 to TRBJ1-3; 9 bases match TRBD1. CDR1 is MNHEY and CDR2 is SMNVEV in the germline V gene (reference sequence). CDR3 size: 16 residues. V was clipped by 6 bases and J by 3 bases; unmatched bases: 9. The CDR3 DNA sequence: TGTGCCAGCAGCGCCGAACAGGGGGCTTATGGAAACACCATATATTTT. This gives the protein CASSAEQGAYGNTIYF.

The chain couples TRBV6-5 to TRBJ1-2; 10 bases are shared with TRBD1. CDR3 length: 13 amino acids. Germline values: CDR1 MNHEY, CDR2 SVGAGI. Losses at the gene ends were 10 bases for V and 8 bases for J; bases not matched to a gene: 10. CDR3 loop: CATMTGGAVGYTF. DNA for the CDR3: TGTGCCACCATGACAGGGGGCGCGGTAGGCTACACCTTC.

This chain links TRBV2 with TRBJ1-2; perhaps TRBD1 as D (5 bases). The CDR3 is 14 amino acids. Looked up from germline, CDR1 is SNHLY and CDR2 is FYNNEI. Between the trimmed V and J ends, which lost 7 bases and 7 bases, there was a span of 19 bases. DNA of the CDR3: TGTGCCAGCACCGGAGGTCTTCGGGGGTCTGGCTACACCTTC. Amino acids: CASTGGLRGSGYTF.

This chain joins TRBV4-3 and TRBJ2-3; TRBD1 is a possible D gene (5 bases). The V and J ends lost 0 bases and 5 bases respectively, with 9 bases between them. There are 14 residues in the CDR3. Looked up from germline, CDR1 is LGHNA and CDR2 is YSLEER. CDR3 nucleotides: TGCGCCAGCAGCCAAGAATGGGGCTTAGATACGCAGTATTTT. It codes for CASSQEWGLDTQYF.

The chain couples TRBV5-1 to TRBJ2-2; D might be TRBD2 (6 bases). The V end was cut by 0 bases, the J end by 0 bases, with 9 bases between. Germline loops: CDR1 SGHRS, CDR2 YFSETQ. This CDR3 is built from 16 residues. The CDR3 loop reads CASSLAGRANTGELFF. As DNA, the CDR3 is TGCGCCAGCAGCTTGGCCGGGAGAGCGAACACCGGGGAGCTGTTTTTT.

In its sample, this clone was seen once. The rearrangement joins TRBV5-4 to TRBJ2-2; possibly TRBD1 for D (6 bases). Germline V gene data show CDR1 as SGHNT and CDR2 as YYREEE (reference sequence). Between the trimmed V and J ends, which lost 3 bases and 6 bases, there was a span of 12 bases. The CDR3 is made up of 14 amino acids. In DNA form, the CDR3 reads TGTGCCAGCAGCTCACAGGGTTCGGCCGGGGAGCTGTTTTTT. It specifies CASSSQGSAGELFF.

The chain couples TRBV5-1 to TRBJ2-1, with D perhaps matching TRBD1 (6 bases). Germline CDR1 and CDR2: SGHRS and YFSETQ. The V end lost 4 bases, the J end lost 14 bases, and 16 bases lay between the germline ends. This CDR3 is 12 amino acids long. CDR3 protein: CASSAAQGWEFF. The DNA for the CDR3 is TGCGCCAGCAGCGCCGCACAGGGCTGGGAGTTCTTC.

V and J are TRBV11-2 and TRBJ2-7; no reliable D call. Trimming stripped 2 bases from V and 2 bases from J, with 7 bases between. From germline, CDR1 is SGHAT and CDR2 FQNNGV. The CDR3 runs to 13 residues. The CDR3, as DNA: TGTGCCAGCAGCTTAAGACTGACCTACGAGCAGTACTTC. It translates to CASSLRLTYEQYF.

The chain joins TRBV28 to TRBJ2-7; maybe TRBD2 (6 bases). The germline V gene encodes CDR1 MDHEN and CDR2 SYDVKM. V gave up 2 bases and J gave up 6 bases, with 17 bases separating them. The CDR3 sequence is 15 residues long. CDR3 sequence: CASSLVRLALAEQYF. DNA of the CDR3: TGTGCCAGCAGTTTAGTGAGGCTAGCGTTGGCCGAGCAGTACTTC.

The rearrangement joins TRBV4-1 to TRBJ1-4; 8 nucleotides line up with TRBD1. The CDR3 sequence is 18 residues long. CDR1 and CDR2 (germline): MGHRA, YSYEKL. The trim removed 1 base at V and 8 bases at J, leaving 15 bases unmatched. The CDR3 nucleotides read TGCGCCAGCAGCCAAGCCGCACTGAGGACAGGGTCAGGAGAAAAACTGTTTTTT. Translating it yields CASSQAALRTGSGEKLFF.

There are a few counts of this clone. This chain uses TRBV2 with TRBJ1-2; D perhaps matches TRBD1 (6 bases). Germline V gene lookup returns CDR1 SNHLY and CDR2 FYNNEI. The CDR3 runs 14 residues. V shed 3 bases and J shed 5 bases, with 13 bases lying between them. CDR3 nucleotides: TGTGCCAGCAGTGATGTCGGGCAGGGGTATGGCTACACCTTC. Its translation is CASSDVGQGYGYTF. Based on the CDR3 plus reference TRBV2 and TRBJ1-2, the full variable domain is EPEVTQTPSHQVTQMGQEVILRCVPISNHLYFYWYRQILGQKVEFLVSFYNNEISEKSEIFDDQFSVERPDGSNFTLKIRSTKLEDSAMYFCASSDVGQGYGYTFGSGTRLTVV.

The chain links TRBV4-3 to TRBJ2-1, with 12 positions matching TRBD2. J lost 6 bases, V lost 3 bases, and 9 bases had no gene match. This CDR3 spans 17 amino acids. Germline V gene lookup returns CDR1 LGHNA and CDR2 YSLEER. This CDR3 reads CASSQLLAGGRLNEQFF. The CDR3 bases are TGCGCCAGCAGCCAGCTGCTAGCGGGGGGGCGTCTCAATGAGCAGTTCTTC.

The V gene is TRBV7-8, the J gene TRBJ2-3, with 7 bases lining up with TRBD2. This CDR3 region has 16 residues. V lost 1 base and J lost 1; bases outside the gene matches: 5. The germline V gene encodes CDR1 SGHVS and CDR2 FQNEAQ. CDR3 sequence (DNA): TGTGCCAGCAGCTTAGGGGCCAGCGGGGGCACAGATACGCAGTATTTT. This gives the protein CASSLGASGGTDTQYF.

This chain joins TRBV30 and TRBJ2-5; 8 bases align to TRBD2. With 2 bases clipped from V and 5 bases from J, the junction kept 13 bases outside the gene matches. The CDR3 length is 16 residues. Germline V lookup: CDR1 GTSNPN, CDR2 SVGIG (reference sequence). The CDR3 loop reads CAWSPQAGVFGETQYF. Here the CDR3 DNA reads TGTGCCTGGAGTCCCCAAGCGGGAGTGTTCGGGGAGACCCAGTACTTC. Full variable domain (missing parts from reference TRBV30 and TRBJ2-5): SQTIHQWPATLVQPVGSPLSLECTVEGTSNPNLYWYRQAAGRGLQLLFYSVGIGQISSEVPQNLSASRPQDRQFILSSKKLLLSDSGFYLCAWSPQAGVFGETQYFGPGTRLLVL.

The chain has TRBV4-3 and TRBJ2-7, with no clear D. The length of the CDR3 is 14 residues. V was trimmed by 5 bases and J by 2 bases, leaving 13 bases between them. Germline assignment: CDR1 LGHNA and CDR2 YSLEER. The CDR3 DNA follows: TGCGCCAGCAGCTCAGTACGCCATGCCTACGAGCAGTACTTC. As protein: CASSSVRHAYEQYF.

This chain connects TRBV14 to TRBJ2-1, with D maybe TRBD2 (6 bases). In germline, CDR1 is SGHDN, CDR2 FVKESK. V dropped 4 bases and J dropped 3 bases, with 19 bases sitting between them. This CDR3 is 17 amino acids long. CDR3 sequence reads: CASSRPGRVAYYNEQFF. The CDR3, as DNA: TGTGCCAGCAGCCGACCCGGGAGAGTCGCTTACTACAATGAGCAGTTCTTC.